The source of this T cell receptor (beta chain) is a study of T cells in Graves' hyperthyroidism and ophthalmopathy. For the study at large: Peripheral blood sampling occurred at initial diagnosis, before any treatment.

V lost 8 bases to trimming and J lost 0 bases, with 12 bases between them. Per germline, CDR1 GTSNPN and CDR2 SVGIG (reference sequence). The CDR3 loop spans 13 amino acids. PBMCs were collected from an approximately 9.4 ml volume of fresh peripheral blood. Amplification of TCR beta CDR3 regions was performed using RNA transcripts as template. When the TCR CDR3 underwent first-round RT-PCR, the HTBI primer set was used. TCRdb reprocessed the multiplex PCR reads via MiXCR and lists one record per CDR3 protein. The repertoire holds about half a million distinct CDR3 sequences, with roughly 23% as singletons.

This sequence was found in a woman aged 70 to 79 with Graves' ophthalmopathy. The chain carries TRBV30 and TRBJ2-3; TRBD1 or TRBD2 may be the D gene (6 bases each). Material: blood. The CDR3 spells CARGGSSTDTQYF. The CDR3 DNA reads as TGTGCCAGAGGGGGGTCTAGCACAGATACGCAGTATTTT.